Listed below are T cell receptor beta chains from one sample, sequenced in a study of blood T cells in healthy people across ages. TCRdb reanalysed the 5' RACE reads using MiXCR and keeps one entry per CDR3 protein. The sample lists around 650,000 distinct CDR3 sequences, roughly 30% occurring once. The sequenced sample was blood. These receptors were obtained from a woman aged 80 or over in good health. CDR3s include the opening cysteine and the closing phenylalanine or tryptophan. Each record gives: J gene, clone size, V gene, CDR3 length, D gene, CDR3 DNA, CDR3 protein. A D gene is named only where the DNA matches it firmly. Only part of the rows carry a size: once, few, many, or a class if the clone is expanded.

j_gene: TRBJ1-1; abundance: -; v_gene: TRBV20-1; len: 13; d_gene: TRBD1; CDR3nt: TGCAGTGCCGCACAGGGGGCGAACACTGAAGCTTTCTTT; CDR3aa: CSAAQGANTEAFF
j_gene: TRBJ1-4; abundance: -; v_gene: TRBV7-9; len: 15; d_gene: -; CDR3nt: TGTGCCAGCAGCTTAGGAGGACAACGTTCTGAAAAACTGTTTTTT; CDR3aa: CASSLGGQRSEKLFF
j_gene: TRBJ2-4; abundance: many; v_gene: TRBV6-2/TRBV6-3; len: 16; d_gene: -; CDR3nt: TGTGCCACCGCCCGAGACATCTCTTCGGGCAAAAACATTCAGTACTTC; CDR3aa: CATARDISSGKNIQYF
j_gene: TRBJ1-1; abundance: -; v_gene: TRBV6-1; len: 14; d_gene: -; CDR3nt: TGTGCCAGCAGTGAAAGACAGAAGAACACTGAAGCTTTCTTT; CDR3aa: CASSERQKNTEAFF
j_gene: TRBJ1-5; abundance: -; v_gene: TRBV7-2; len: 14; d_gene: -; CDR3nt: TGTGCCAGCAGCTCAAGAGTAGTAGATCAGCCCCAGCATTTT; CDR3aa: CASSSRVVDQPQHF
j_gene: TRBJ2-2; abundance: -; v_gene: TRBV20-1; len: 16; d_gene: TRBD2; CDR3nt: TGCAGTGCTAGAGTTTGGACTAGCGGGGGGGCCGGGGAGCTGTTTTTT; CDR3aa: CSARVWTSGGAGELFF
j_gene: TRBJ2-5; abundance: many; v_gene: TRBV20-1; len: 11; d_gene: -; CDR3nt: TGCAGTTTTGGGGTCCAAGAGACCCAGTACTTC; CDR3aa: CSFGVQETQYF
j_gene: TRBJ1-5; abundance: -; v_gene: TRBV20-1; len: 17; d_gene: TRBD1; CDR3nt: TGCAGTGCCCCGGGACAGGGGCGTGAGTACAGCAATCAGCCCCAGCATTTT; CDR3aa: CSAPGQGREYSNQPQHF
j_gene: TRBJ2-1; abundance: -; v_gene: TRBV30; len: 13; d_gene: TRBD2; CDR3nt: TGTGCCTCCGGACTAGCGGGGGAGGTTGAGCAGTTCTTC; CDR3aa: CASGLAGEVEQFF
j_gene: TRBJ2-3; abundance: many; v_gene: TRBV3-1; len: 11; d_gene: -; CDR3nt: TGTGCCAGCAGCCAGACAGATACGCAGTATTTT; CDR3aa: CASSQTDTQYF
j_gene: TRBJ2-1; abundance: many; v_gene: TRBV29-1; len: 11; d_gene: -; CDR3nt: TGCAGCTCGAGCTCCTACAATGAGCAGTTCTTC; CDR3aa: CSSSSYNEQFF
j_gene: TRBJ2-1; abundance: -; v_gene: TRBV27; len: 16; d_gene: -; CDR3nt: TGTGCCAGCAGTCTCCGGGGAGGGGGCGCCTACAATGAGCAGTTCTTC; CDR3aa: CASSLRGGGAYNEQFF
j_gene: TRBJ1-2; abundance: many; v_gene: TRBV12-3/TRBV12-4; len: 13; d_gene: TRBD1; CDR3nt: TGTGCCAGCAGTCGACAGGGGGCTGGTGGCTACACCTTC; CDR3aa: CASSRQGAGGYTF
j_gene: TRBJ1-2; abundance: -; v_gene: TRBV7-2; len: 14; d_gene: TRBD1; CDR3nt: TGTGTCAGCAGCCCAGGGGACAGGGTCTCTGGCTACACCTTC; CDR3aa: CVSSPGDRVSGYTF
j_gene: TRBJ2-5; abundance: once; v_gene: TRBV20-1; len: 15; d_gene: -; CDR3nt: TGCAGTGCTAGAGATTCTTCTGAGGCACTTGAGACCCAGTACTTC; CDR3aa: CSARDSSEALETQYF
j_gene: TRBJ2-5; abundance: -; v_gene: TRBV7-9; len: 11; d_gene: -; CDR3nt: TGTGCCAGCAGCTTAAAGGAAGAGCAGTACTTC; CDR3aa: CASSLKEEQYF
j_gene: TRBJ2-3; abundance: few; v_gene: TRBV5-1; len: 11; d_gene: -; CDR3nt: TGCGCCAGCAGCTTGATTGGCGCGCAGTATTTT; CDR3aa: CASSLIGAQYF
j_gene: TRBJ1-5; abundance: -; v_gene: TRBV6-2/TRBV6-3; len: 19; d_gene: TRBD1; CDR3nt: TGTGCCAGCACCCCTGGGGCCGGGACAGGGGGCGCATCGAGGCAGCCCCAGCATTTT; CDR3aa: CASTPGAGTGGASRQPQHF
j_gene: TRBJ2-5; abundance: many; v_gene: TRBV20-1; len: 13; d_gene: TRBD1; CDR3nt: TGCAGTGCCCTAGGGGGACAGCAAGAGACCCAGTACTTC; CDR3aa: CSALGGQQETQYF
j_gene: TRBJ2-1; abundance: -; v_gene: TRBV11-1; len: 21; d_gene: -; CDR3nt: TGTGCCAGTAGCTTAGCGCTAGTGGAACGCCCCTATATTCCCCCGGGGAATGAGCAGTTCTTC; CDR3aa: CASSLALVERPYIPPGNEQFF
j_gene: TRBJ2-1; abundance: -; v_gene: TRBV5-1; len: 14; d_gene: -; CDR3nt: TGCGCCAGCAGCTCCGGAGGGACAGATAAAGAGCAGTTCTTC; CDR3aa: CASSSGGTDKEQFF
j_gene: TRBJ1-6; abundance: many; v_gene: TRBV10-3; len: 17; d_gene: -; CDR3nt: TGTGCCATCAGCGACCCTCGGGGGGGGGACTCTCGTTCACCCCTCCACTTT; CDR3aa: CAISDPRGGDSRSPLHF
j_gene: TRBJ2-7; abundance: many; v_gene: TRBV4-2; len: 13; d_gene: TRBD2; CDR3nt: TGTGCCAGCAGCTTCCCGGGACTACCCGAGCAGTACTTC; CDR3aa: CASSFPGLPEQYF
j_gene: TRBJ1-2; abundance: -; v_gene: TRBV6-1; len: 13; d_gene: TRBD1; CDR3nt: TGTGCCAGCAGGGTGGGACAGGGATATGGCCACACCTTC; CDR3aa: CASRVGQGYGHTF
j_gene: TRBJ1-5; abundance: many; v_gene: TRBV20-1; len: 14; d_gene: TRBD1; CDR3nt: TGCAGTGCTGAAGATGACAGGGGCGATCAGCCCCAGCATTTT; CDR3aa: CSAEDDRGDQPQHF
j_gene: TRBJ2-7; abundance: -; v_gene: TRBV2; len: 15; d_gene: TRBD2; CDR3nt: TGTGCCGGCAGTGGTCCCCCGTCGGGGGGGATGCGGCAGTACTTC; CDR3aa: CAGSGPPSGGMRQYF
j_gene: TRBJ2-4; abundance: few; v_gene: TRBV5-6; len: 14; d_gene: -; CDR3nt: TGTGCCAGCAGCTTCGGGGCAGGAAGCGACATTCAGTACTTC; CDR3aa: CASSFGAGSDIQYF
j_gene: TRBJ1-1; abundance: few; v_gene: TRBV3-1; len: 15; d_gene: TRBD1; CDR3nt: TGTGCCAGCAGCCTTGTTCCGGGACAGGGCGCTGAAGCTTTCTTT; CDR3aa: CASSLVPGQGAEAFF
j_gene: TRBJ1-5; abundance: few; v_gene: TRBV27; len: 14; d_gene: TRBD1; CDR3nt: TGTGCCAGCAGGACGGGACAGAGCAATCAGCCCCAGCATTTT; CDR3aa: CASRTGQSNQPQHF
j_gene: TRBJ1-5; abundance: few; v_gene: TRBV2; len: 15; d_gene: -; CDR3nt: TGTGCCAGCAAGTTGGATTATGGGCGCAATCAGCCCCAGCATTTT; CDR3aa: CASKLDYGRNQPQHF
j_gene: TRBJ1-1; abundance: -; v_gene: TRBV7-9; len: 14; d_gene: TRBD1; CDR3nt: TGTGCCAGCAGCCGGGAGGGGGCGCTTACTGAAGCTTTCTTT; CDR3aa: CASSREGALTEAFF
j_gene: TRBJ1-1; abundance: -; v_gene: TRBV27; len: 15; d_gene: TRBD1; CDR3nt: TGTGCCTGCAGTTTATTTAGGGGGCACTACACTGAAGCTTTCTTT; CDR3aa: CACSLFRGHYTEAFF
j_gene: TRBJ2-3; abundance: many; v_gene: TRBV7-2; len: 14; d_gene: -; CDR3nt: TGTGCCAGCAGCTTAGTTTCCAGCACAGATACGCAGTATTTT; CDR3aa: CASSLVSSTDTQYF
j_gene: TRBJ2-3; abundance: -; v_gene: TRBV12-3/TRBV12-4; len: 15; d_gene: -; CDR3nt: TGTGCCAGCAGTCAGACTAGAGTGTATGCAGATATGGAGTATTTT; CDR3aa: CASSQTRVYADMEYF
j_gene: TRBJ2-2; abundance: -; v_gene: TRBV6-2/TRBV6-3; len: 13; d_gene: -; CDR3nt: TGTGCCAGCACAGACACTAACACCGGGGAGCTGTTTTTT; CDR3aa: CASTDTNTGELFF
j_gene: TRBJ2-4; abundance: many; v_gene: TRBV20-1; len: 16; d_gene: -; CDR3nt: TGCAGTGCTAGAGATCCAAGCGGACTAGCCAAAAACATTCAGTACTTC; CDR3aa: CSARDPSGLAKNIQYF
j_gene: TRBJ2-7; abundance: many; v_gene: TRBV18; len: 12; d_gene: -; CDR3nt: TGTGCCAGCTCACTAGACAGTAACGAGCAGTACTTC; CDR3aa: CASSLDSNEQYF
j_gene: TRBJ2-7; abundance: -; v_gene: TRBV5-1; len: 14; d_gene: -; CDR3nt: TGCGCCAGCAGCTTGGACGGGGTGGACTACGAGCAGTACTTC; CDR3aa: CASSLDGVDYEQYF
j_gene: TRBJ1-1; abundance: -; v_gene: TRBV30; len: 13; d_gene: TRBD1; CDR3nt: TGTGCCTGGCAGGGGGCGCGGGACACTGAAGCTTTCTTT; CDR3aa: CAWQGARDTEAFF
j_gene: TRBJ2-2; abundance: -; v_gene: TRBV12-3/TRBV12-4; len: 16; d_gene: TRBD2; CDR3nt: TGTGCCAGCAGTTATACCAGCGGGGCTAAAGCCGGGGAGCTGTTTTTT; CDR3aa: CASSYTSGAKAGELFF
j_gene: TRBJ1-6; abundance: -; v_gene: TRBV27; len: 17; d_gene: -; CDR3nt: TGTGCCAGCAGTTTATTCGGGGGTAGCTCCTATAATTCACCCCTCCACTTT; CDR3aa: CASSLFGGSSYNSPLHF
j_gene: TRBJ2-7; abundance: -; v_gene: TRBV10-3; len: 12; d_gene: -; CDR3nt: TGTGCCACCGTGGACACAACCTACGAGCAGTACTTC; CDR3aa: CATVDTTYEQYF
j_gene: TRBJ2-3; abundance: -; v_gene: TRBV5-6; len: 14; d_gene: -; CDR3nt: TGTGCCAGCAGCTGGACGGGTCTCACAGATACGCAGTATTTT; CDR3aa: CASSWTGLTDTQYF
j_gene: TRBJ1-1; abundance: many; v_gene: TRBV6-2/TRBV6-3; len: 17; d_gene: -; CDR3nt: TGTGCCAGCAGTTACTCGAGTTTTGGGTGGGCAAGTCCTGAAGCTTTCTTT; CDR3aa: CASSYSSFGWASPEAFF
j_gene: TRBJ1-5; abundance: few; v_gene: TRBV6-2/TRBV6-3; len: 14; d_gene: TRBD1; CDR3nt: TGTACCAGCAGTTCATCGACAGGGAATCAGCCCCAGCATTTT; CDR3aa: CTSSSSTGNQPQHF
j_gene: TRBJ1-4; abundance: -; v_gene: TRBV5-1; len: 15; d_gene: TRBD1; CDR3nt: TGCGCCAGCAGCTTGATGGACAGGGGCGGTGAAAAACTGTTTTTT; CDR3aa: CASSLMDRGGEKLFF
j_gene: TRBJ2-1; abundance: many; v_gene: TRBV3-1; len: 16; d_gene: -; CDR3nt: TGTGCCAGCAGCCAAGAGTTACAGGTAAATTACAATGAGCAGTTCTTC; CDR3aa: CASSQELQVNYNEQFF
j_gene: TRBJ2-5; abundance: many; v_gene: TRBV6-5; len: 16; d_gene: TRBD2; CDR3nt: TGTGCCAGCAGTACGAGACTAGCGGGGAGTCAAGAGACCCAGTACTTC; CDR3aa: CASSTRLAGSQETQYF
j_gene: TRBJ2-7; abundance: few; v_gene: TRBV7-2; len: 13; d_gene: -; CDR3nt: TGTGCCAGCAGCTTATCGACGGGGGTTAACGGGTACTTC; CDR3aa: CASSLSTGVNGYF
j_gene: TRBJ2-7; abundance: many; v_gene: TRBV5-1; len: 14; d_gene: -; CDR3nt: TGCGCCAGCAGCCTTAGGACAGCGTCGGGCGAGCAGTACTTC; CDR3aa: CASSLRTASGEQYF
j_gene: TRBJ1-6; abundance: many; v_gene: TRBV20-1; len: 13; d_gene: TRBD1; CDR3nt: TGCAGTGCTCGCGACAGGGGTGACTCACCCCTCCACTTT; CDR3aa: CSARDRGDSPLHF
j_gene: TRBJ2-5; abundance: many; v_gene: TRBV7-3; len: 15; d_gene: -; CDR3nt: TGTGCCAGCAGCGTTAGGGGGGCTGCGGGGGAGACCCAGTACTTC; CDR3aa: CASSVRGAAGETQYF
j_gene: TRBJ2-6; abundance: many; v_gene: TRBV20-1; len: 17; d_gene: -; CDR3nt: TGCAGTGCTAGATTCAGTCAGGGGAGCTCTGGGGCCAACGTCCTGACTTTC; CDR3aa: CSARFSQGSSGANVLTF
j_gene: TRBJ2-1; abundance: -; v_gene: TRBV7-2; len: 19; d_gene: TRBD2; CDR3nt: TGTGCCAGCAGCGTCCCCACTAGCGGGAGGGGGCGGTTCTACAATGAGCAGTTCTTC; CDR3aa: CASSVPTSGRGRFYNEQFF
j_gene: TRBJ2-1; abundance: many; v_gene: TRBV29-1; len: 13; d_gene: TRBD1; CDR3nt: TGCAGCGCCACCGGACAGGGGGCCCATGAGCAGTTCTTC; CDR3aa: CSATGQGAHEQFF